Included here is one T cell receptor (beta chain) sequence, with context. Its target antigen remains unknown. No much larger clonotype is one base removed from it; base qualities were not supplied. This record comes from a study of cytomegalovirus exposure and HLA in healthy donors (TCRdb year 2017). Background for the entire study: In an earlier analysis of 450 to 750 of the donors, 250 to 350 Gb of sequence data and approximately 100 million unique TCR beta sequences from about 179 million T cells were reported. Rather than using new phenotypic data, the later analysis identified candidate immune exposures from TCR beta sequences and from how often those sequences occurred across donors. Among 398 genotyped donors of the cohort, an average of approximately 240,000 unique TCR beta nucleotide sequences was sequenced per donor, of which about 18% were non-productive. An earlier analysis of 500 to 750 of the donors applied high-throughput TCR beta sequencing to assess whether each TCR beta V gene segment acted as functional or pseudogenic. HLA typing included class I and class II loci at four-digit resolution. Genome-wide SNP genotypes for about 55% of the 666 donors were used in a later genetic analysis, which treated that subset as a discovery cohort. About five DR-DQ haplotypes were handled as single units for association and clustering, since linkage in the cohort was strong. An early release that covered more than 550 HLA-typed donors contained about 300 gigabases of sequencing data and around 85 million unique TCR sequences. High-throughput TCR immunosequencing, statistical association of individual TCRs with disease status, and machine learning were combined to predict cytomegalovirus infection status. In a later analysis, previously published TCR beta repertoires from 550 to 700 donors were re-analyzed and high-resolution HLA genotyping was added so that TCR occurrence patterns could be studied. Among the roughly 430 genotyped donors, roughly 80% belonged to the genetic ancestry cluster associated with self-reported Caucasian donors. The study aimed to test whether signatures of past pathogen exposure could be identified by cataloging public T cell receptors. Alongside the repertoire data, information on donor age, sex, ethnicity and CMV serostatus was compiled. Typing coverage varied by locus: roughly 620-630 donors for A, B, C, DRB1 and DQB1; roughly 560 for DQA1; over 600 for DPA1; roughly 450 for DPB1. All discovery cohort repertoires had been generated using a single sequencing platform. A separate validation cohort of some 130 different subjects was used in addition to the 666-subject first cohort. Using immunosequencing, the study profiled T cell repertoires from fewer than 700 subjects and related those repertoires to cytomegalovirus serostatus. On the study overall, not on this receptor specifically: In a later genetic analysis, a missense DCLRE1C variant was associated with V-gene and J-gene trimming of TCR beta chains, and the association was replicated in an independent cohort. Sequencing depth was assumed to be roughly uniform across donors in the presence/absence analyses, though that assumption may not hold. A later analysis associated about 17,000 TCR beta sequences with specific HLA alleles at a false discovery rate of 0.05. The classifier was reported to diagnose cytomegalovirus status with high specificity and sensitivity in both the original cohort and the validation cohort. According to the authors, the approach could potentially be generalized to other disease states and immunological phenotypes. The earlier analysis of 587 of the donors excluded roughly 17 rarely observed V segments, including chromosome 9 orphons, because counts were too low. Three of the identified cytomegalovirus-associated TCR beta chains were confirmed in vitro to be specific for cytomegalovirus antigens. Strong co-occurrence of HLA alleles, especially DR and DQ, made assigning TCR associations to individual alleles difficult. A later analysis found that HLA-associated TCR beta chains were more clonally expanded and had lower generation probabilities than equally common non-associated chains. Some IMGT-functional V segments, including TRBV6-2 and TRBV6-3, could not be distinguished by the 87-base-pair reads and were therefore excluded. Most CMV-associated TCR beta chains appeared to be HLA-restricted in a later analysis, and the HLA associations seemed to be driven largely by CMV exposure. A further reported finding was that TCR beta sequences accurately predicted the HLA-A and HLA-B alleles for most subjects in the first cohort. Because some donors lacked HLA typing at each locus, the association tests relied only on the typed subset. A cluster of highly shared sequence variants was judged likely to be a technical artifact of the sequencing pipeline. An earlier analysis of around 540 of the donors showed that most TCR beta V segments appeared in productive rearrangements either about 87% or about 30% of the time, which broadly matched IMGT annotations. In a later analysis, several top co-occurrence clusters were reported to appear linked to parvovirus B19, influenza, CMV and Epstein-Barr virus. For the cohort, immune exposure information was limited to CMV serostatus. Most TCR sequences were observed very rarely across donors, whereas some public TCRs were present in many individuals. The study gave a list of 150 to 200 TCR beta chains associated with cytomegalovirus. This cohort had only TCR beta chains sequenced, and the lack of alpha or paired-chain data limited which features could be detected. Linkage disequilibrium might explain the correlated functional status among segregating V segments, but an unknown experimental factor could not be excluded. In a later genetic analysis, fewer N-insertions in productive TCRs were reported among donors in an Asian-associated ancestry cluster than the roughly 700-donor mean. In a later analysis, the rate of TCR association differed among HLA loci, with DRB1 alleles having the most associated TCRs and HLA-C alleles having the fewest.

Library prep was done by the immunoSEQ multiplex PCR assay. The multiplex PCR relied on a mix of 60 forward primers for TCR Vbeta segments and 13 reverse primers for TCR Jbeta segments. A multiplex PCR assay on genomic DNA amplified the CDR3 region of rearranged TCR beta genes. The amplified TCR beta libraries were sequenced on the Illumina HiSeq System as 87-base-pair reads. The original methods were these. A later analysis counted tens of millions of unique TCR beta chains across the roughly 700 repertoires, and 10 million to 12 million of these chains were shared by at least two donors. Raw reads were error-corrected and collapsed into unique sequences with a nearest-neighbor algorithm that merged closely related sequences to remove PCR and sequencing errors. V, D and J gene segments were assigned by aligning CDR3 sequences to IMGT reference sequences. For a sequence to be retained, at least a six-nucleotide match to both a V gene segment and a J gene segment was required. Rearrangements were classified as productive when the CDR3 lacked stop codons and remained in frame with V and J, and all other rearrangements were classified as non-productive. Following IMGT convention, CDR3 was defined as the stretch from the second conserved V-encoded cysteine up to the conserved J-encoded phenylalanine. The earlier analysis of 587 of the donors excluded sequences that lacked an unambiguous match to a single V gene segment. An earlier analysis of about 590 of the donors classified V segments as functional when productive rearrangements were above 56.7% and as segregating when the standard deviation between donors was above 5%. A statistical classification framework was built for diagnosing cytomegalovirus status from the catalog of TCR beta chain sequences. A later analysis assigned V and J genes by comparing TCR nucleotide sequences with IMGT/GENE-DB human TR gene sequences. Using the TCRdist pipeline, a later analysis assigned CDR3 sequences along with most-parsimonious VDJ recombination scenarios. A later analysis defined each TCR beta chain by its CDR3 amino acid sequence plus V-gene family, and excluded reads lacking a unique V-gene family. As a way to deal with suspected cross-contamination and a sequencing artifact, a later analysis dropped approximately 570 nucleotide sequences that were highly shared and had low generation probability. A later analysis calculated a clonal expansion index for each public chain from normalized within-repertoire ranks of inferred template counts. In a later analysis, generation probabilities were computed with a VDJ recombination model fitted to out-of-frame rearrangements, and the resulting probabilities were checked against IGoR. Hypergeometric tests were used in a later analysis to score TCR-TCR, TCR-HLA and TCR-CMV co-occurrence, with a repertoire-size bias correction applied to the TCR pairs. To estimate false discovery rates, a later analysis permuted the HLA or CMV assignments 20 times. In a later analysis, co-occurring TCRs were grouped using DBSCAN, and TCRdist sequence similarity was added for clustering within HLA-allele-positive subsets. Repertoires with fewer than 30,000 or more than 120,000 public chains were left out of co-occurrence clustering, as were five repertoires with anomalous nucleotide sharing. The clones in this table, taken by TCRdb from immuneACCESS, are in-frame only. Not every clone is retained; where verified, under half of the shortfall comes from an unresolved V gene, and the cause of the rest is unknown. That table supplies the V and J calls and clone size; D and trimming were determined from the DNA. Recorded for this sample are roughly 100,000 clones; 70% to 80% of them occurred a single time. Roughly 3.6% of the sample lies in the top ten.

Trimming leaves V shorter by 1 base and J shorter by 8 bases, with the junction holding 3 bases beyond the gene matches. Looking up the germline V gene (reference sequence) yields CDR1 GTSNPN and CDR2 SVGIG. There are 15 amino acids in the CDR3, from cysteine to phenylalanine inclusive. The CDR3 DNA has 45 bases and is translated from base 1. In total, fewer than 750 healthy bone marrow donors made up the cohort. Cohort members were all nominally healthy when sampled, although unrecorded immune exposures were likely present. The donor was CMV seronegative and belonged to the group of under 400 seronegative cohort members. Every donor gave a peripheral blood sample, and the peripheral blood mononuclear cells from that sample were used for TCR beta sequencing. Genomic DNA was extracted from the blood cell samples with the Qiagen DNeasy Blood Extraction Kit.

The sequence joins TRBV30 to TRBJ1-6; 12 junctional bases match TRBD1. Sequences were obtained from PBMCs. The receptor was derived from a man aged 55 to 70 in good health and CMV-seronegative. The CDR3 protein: CAWSARDRGHSPLHF. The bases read TGTGCCTGGAGTGCGAGGGACAGGGGGCATTCACCCCTCCACTTT.